These 3 T cell receptor beta chains came from one sample sequenced in a study of blood T cells in healthy people across ages. Alongside a J-beta primer mix, a sample-barcoded 5' primer served in a second PCR lasting roughly 6 to 12 cycles. TCRdb re-called the 5' RACE reads with MiXCR, one entry per CDR3 protein. The sample lists more than 650,000 distinct CDR3 sequences, roughly 50% occurring once. Sequencing was performed on blood. The source is a man aged 80 or over in good health.

CDR3 sequence reads: CSPQGTESTDTQYF. In DNA form, the CDR3 reads TGCAGTCCCCAGGGGACAGAGAGCACAGATACGCAGTATTTT. This chain connects TRBV20-1 to TRBJ2-3, with 7 bases identical to TRBD1. The trim removed 8 bases at V and 0 bases at J, leaving 8 bases unmatched. This CDR3 region has 14 residues. Germline V gene lookup returns CDR1 DFQATT and CDR2 SNEGSKA (reference sequence).

There are a few counts of this clonotype. This chain links TRBV21-1 with TRBJ2-7. TRBV21-1 is a pseudogene locus. The CDR3 consists of 15 residues. The chain's CDR3 is CASSPRGISSYEQYF. The DNA of the CDR3 is TGTGCCAGCAGCCCACGAGGTATAAGCTCCTACGAGCAGTACTTC.

This rearrangement joins TRBV5-1 to TRBJ2-5; 8 bases are shared with TRBD2. There are 16 residues in the CDR3. V lost 0 bases to trimming and J lost 0 bases; unmatched junction nucleotides: 4. In germline, CDR1 is SGHRS, CDR2 YFSETQ. The CDR3 reads CASSLDPGGYQETQYF. As DNA, the CDR3 is TGCGCCAGCAGCTTGGATCCGGGAGGGTACCAAGAGACCCAGTACTTC.